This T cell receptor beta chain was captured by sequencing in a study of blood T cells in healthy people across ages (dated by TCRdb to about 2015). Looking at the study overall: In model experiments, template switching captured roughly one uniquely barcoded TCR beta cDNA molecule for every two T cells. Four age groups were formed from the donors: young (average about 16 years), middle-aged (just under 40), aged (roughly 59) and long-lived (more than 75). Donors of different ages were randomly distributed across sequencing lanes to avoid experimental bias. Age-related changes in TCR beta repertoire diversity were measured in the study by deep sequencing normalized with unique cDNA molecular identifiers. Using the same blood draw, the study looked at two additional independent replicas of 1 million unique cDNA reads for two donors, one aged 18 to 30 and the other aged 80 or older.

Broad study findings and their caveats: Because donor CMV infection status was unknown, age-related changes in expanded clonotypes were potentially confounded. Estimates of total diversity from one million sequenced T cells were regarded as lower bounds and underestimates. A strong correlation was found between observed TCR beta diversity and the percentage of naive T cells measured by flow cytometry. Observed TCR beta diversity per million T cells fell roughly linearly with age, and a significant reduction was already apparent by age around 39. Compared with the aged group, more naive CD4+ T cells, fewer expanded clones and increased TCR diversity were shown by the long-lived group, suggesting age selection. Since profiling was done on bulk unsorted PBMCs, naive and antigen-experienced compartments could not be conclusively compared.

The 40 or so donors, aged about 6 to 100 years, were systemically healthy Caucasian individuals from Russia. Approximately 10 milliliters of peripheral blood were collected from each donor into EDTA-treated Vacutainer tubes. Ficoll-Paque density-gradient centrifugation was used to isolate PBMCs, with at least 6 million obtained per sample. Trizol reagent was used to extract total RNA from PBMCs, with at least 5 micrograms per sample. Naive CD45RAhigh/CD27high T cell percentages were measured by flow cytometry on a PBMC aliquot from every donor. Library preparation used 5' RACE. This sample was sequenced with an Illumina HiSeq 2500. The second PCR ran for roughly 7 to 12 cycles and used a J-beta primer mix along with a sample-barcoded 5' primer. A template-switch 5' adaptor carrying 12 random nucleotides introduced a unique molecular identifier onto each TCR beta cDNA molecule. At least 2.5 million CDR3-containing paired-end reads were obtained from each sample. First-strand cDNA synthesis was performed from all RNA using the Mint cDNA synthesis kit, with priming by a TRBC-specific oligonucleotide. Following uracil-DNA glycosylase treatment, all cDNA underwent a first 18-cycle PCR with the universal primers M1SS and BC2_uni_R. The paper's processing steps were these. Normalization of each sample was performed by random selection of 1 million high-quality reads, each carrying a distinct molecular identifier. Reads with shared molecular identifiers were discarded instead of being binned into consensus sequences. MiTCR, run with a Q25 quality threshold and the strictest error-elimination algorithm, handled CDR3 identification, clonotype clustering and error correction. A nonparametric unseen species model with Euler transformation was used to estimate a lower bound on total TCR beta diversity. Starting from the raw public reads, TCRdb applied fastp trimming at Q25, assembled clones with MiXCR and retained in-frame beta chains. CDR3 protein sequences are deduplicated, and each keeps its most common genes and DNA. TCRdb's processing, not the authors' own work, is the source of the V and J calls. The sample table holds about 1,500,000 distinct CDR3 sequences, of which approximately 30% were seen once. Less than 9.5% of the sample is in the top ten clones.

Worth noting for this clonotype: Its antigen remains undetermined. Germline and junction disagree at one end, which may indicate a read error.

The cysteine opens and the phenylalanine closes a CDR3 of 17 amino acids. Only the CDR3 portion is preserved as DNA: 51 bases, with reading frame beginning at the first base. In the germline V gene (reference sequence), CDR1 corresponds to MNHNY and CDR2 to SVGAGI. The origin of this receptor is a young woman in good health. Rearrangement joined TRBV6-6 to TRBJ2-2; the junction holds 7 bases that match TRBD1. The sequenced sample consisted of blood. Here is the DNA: TGCGCCAGCAGTTACCGTTGGCAGGGGGTAGGCACCGGGGAGCTGTTTTTT. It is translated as CASSYRWQGVGTGELFF.